What follows describes a single TCR beta chain. The sample comes from a study of T cells expressing NK-cell markers. The germline V gene encodes CDR1 MGHDK and CDR2 SYGVNS. This CDR3 contains 13 residues. Following a re-call of the 5' RACE reads, TCRdb has one entry per CDR3 protein and lacks DNA. The sample has over 200,000 distinct CDR3 sequences, and its top ten clones hold about 0.39%. The chain employs TRBV25-1 and TRBJ2-1; TCRdb reports TRBD2, a call that lacks DNA to check it against. Material: blood T cells: a sorted CD56 or NKG2C T cell subset, CD4+ or CD8+ T cells, or bulk PBMC T cells (not recorded which). This TCR was sampled from a man between 18 and 35 years old in good health. The CDR3 sequence: CASSEDPGLRQFF.